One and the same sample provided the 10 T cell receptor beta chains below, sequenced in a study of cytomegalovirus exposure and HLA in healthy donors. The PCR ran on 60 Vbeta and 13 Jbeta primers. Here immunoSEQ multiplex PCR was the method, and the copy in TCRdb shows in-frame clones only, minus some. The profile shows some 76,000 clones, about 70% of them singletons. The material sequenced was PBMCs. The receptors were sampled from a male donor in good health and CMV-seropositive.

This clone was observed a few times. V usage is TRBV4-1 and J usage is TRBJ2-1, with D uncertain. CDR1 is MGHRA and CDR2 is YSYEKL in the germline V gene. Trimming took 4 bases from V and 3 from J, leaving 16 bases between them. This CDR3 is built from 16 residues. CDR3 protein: CASSRDRVGVYNEQFF. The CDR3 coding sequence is TGCGCCAGCAGCCGCGACCGGGTCGGAGTCTACAATGAGCAGTTCTTC.

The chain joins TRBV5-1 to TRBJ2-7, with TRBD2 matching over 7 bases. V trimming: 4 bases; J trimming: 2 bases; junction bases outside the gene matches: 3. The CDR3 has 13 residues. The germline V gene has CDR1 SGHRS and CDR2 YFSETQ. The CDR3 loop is CASSLTSAYEQYF. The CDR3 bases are TGCGCCAGCAGCCTAACTAGCGCCTACGAGCAGTACTTC.

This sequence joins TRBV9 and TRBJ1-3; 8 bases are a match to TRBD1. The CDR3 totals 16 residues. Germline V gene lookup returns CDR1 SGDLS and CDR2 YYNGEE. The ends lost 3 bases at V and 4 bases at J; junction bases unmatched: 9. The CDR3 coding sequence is TGTGCCAGCAGCGAGACCGGACAGGGAGTGGGAAACACCATATATTTT. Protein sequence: CASSETGQGVGNTIYF.

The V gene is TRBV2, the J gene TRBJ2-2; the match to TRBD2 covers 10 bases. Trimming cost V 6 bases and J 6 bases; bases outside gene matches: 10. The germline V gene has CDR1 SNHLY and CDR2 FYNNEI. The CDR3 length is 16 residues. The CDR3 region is CASRGGSGRGAGELFF. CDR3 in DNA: TGTGCCAGCAGGGGAGGAAGCGGGAGGGGTGCCGGGGAGCTGTTTTTT.

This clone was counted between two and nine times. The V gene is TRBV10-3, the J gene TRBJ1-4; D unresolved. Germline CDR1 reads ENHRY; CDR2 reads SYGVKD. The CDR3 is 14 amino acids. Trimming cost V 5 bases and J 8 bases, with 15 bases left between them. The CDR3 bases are TGTGCCATCAGTCAAGGCGGGGTCGAGGAAAAACTGTTTTTT. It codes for CAISQGGVEEKLFF.

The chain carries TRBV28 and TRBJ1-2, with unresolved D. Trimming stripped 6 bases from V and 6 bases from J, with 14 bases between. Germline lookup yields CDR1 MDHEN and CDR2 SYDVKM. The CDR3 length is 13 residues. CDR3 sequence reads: CASSRDQIDGYTF. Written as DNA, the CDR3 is TGTGCCAGCAGCCGGGATCAAATCGATGGCTACACCTTC.

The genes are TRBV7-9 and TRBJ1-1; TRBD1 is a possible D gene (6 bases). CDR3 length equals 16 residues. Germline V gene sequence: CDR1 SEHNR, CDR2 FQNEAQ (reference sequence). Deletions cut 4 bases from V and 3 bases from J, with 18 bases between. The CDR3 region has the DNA TGTGCCAGCAGCTCGATCCTCGGGGGGCAAGACACTGAAGCTTTCTTT. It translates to CASSSILGGQDTEAFF.

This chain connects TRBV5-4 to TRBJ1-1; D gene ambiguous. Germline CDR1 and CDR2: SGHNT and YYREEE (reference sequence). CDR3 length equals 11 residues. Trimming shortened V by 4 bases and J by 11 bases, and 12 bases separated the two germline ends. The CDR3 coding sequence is TGTGCCAGCAGCACGGAGGTAGAGGCTTTCTTT. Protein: CASSTEVEAFF.

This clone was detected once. CDR3 residues: CASSFQGARDNEQFF. As DNA, the CDR3 is TGTGCCAGCAGCTTTCAGGGGGCTCGGGACAATGAGCAGTTCTTC. The chain joins TRBV5-5 to TRBJ2-1; TRBD1 matches 8 bases. The length of the CDR3 is 15 residues. In germline, CDR1 is SGHKS, CDR2 YYEKEE (reference sequence). V dropped 2 bases and J dropped 5; count of bases not matched to a gene: 6.

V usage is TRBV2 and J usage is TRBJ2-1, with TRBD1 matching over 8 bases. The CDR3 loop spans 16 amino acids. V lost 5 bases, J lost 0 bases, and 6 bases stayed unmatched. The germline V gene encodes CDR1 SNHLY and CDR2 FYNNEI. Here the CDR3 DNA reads TGTGCCAGCAGTAACAGAGGACAGGGCTCCTACAATGAGCAGTTCTTC. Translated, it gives CASSNRGQGSYNEQFF.